This TCR beta chain comes out of a study of T-cell reconstitution after alpha-beta-depleted transplantation in children (dated by TCRdb to the mid-2010s). Describing the broader study: T-cell immune reconstitution after TCRalphabeta/CD19-depleted allogeneic hematopoietic cell transplantation in children was quantitatively tracked in the study by means of TCR repertoire profiling.

From the germline V gene, CDR1 is SNHLY and CDR2 is FYNNEI. V was cut back by 2 bases and J by 10 bases, leaving a gap of 18 bases between them. The CDR3 goes from the cysteine to the phenylalanine over 15 residues. The sequence is cut down to CDR3 DNA, 45 bases in frame from base 1. In regard to this clonotype: It has no known antigen specificity. The record has no base qualities; no much larger clone is one base away.

The library came from PCR. Sequenced on an Illumina HiSeq 2500. TCR library preparation used molecular barcoding, with unique molecular identifiers applied to normalize quantification of the TCRbeta repertoire. Using fastp trimming at Q25 and MiXCR clonotype assembly, TCRdb reanalyzed the public sequencing data and kept in-frame beta chains. Duplicate CDR3 protein sequences are folded into a single record with the most common DNA and genes. The table for this sample lists a few hundred thousand distinct CDR3 sequences; around two fifths of them were counted only once. The ten largest make up approximately 30% of the sample. What the authors observed across the whole study: In some patients, high TCRbeta diversity at day 60 was attributed to recipient T cells and intrathymic progenitors that had survived conditioning. The apparently early alphabetaT-cell count recovery about two months after transplant was reportedly dependent on only several hundred rapidly expanded clones derived from non-depleted graft cells. Hyperexpanded clone frequencies declined over subsequent months; after one year, T-cell counts and TCRbeta diversity were mostly attributed to newly produced T cells.

In light of the paper, this sample's treatment or condition label describes: allogeneic hematopoietic cell transplantation with graft depleted of TCRalphabeta T cells and CD19 B cells. TCRalphabeta/CD19-depleted allogeneic hematopoietic cell grafts were given to the transplant recipients, all of whom were children. This TCR was recovered from a girl aged 2 to 10 with aplastic anemia, due to receive a stem cell transplant. Sequencing was performed on PBMCs, taken before TCRalphabeta/CD19-depleted stem cell transplant. Here the chain combines TRBV2 and TRBJ2-1; no D gene can be assigned with confidence. The CDR3: CASSEMLEHLGEQFF. The nucleotides are TGTGCCAGCAGTGAAATGTTAGAACACTTGGGAGAGCAGTTCTTC.